This record concerns one TCR beta chain sequence. Its antigen is not identified. After expansion with viral peptide pools in the ViraFEST assay, antigen-specific CD4+ T cells were sequenced. It was after approximately 11 days of culture that CD4+ T cells were isolated. Each participant was administered two doses of either the BNT162b2 or the mRNA-1273 vaccine. The healthy vaccine recipients, who had no prior SARS-CoV-2 infection, showed negative nucleocapsid antibodies. The data belong to a study of vaccination effects on CD4 cells after COVID-19. Study-level information: The median interval between the second dose and post-vaccine sampling was 72 days.

Study-wide points: Late post-vaccination samples showed marked contraction of infection- and vaccine-induced clones. Only a single clone (1 of 255 vaccine-induced clones in healthy vaccinees) cross-reacted with common cold coronaviruses.

CDR3 size: 15 residues. Trimming cost V 3 bases and J 0 bases, with 10 bases left between them. Germline values: CDR1 MNHNS, CDR2 SASEGT. TCRdb's table, derived via immunoSEQ multiplex PCR, lists solely in-frame clones and lacks some. The sample carries fewer than 25,000 clones, around 79% recorded once. This sequence joins TRBV6-1 and TRBJ2-3; D is possibly TRBD2 (5 bases). This TCR came from a human donor who received a COVID-19 vaccine. The sample was CD4+ T cells from PBMCs cultured with SARS-CoV-2 spike peptides, taken after COVID-19 vaccination. The CDR3 reads CASSDRTRSTDTQYF. CDR3 sequence (DNA): TGTGCCAGCAGTGATCGTACTAGAAGCACAGATACGCAGTATTTT.